The 31 T cell receptor beta chains below were found in one sample sequenced in a study of breast tumors, draining lymph nodes, adjacent tissues. TCRdb passed the multiplex PCR reads through MiXCR, listing each CDR3 protein once. The sample lists approximately 210,000 distinct CDR3 sequences, about 30% occurring once. The lymph nodes were axillary draining lymph nodes from breast cancer patients. Sequencing was done on a sample of axillary lymph node tissue. These receptor sequences come from a female donor with breast cancer. Some clones in this sample may be carry-over from other donors' samples.

As regards this clonotype: A read error may be the cause here, since a much bigger clone is one base away. The rearrangement uses TRBV11-2 and TRBJ1-5, with D maybe TRBD1 (6 bases). Deletions cut 4 bases from V and 6 bases from J, with 13 bases between. This CDR3 region has 14 residues. The germline gives CDR1 SGHAT, CDR2 FQNNGV. CDR3 bases: TGTGCCAGCAGCTCAACGACAGGCACTCAGCCCCAGCATTTT. Its translation: CASSSTTGTQPQHF.

This clonotype was detected ten times or more. This rearrangement joins TRBV5-6 to TRBJ1-6, with D possibly TRBD1 on 6 matching bases. The length of the CDR3 is 15 residues. V lost 1 base, J lost 7 bases, and 12 bases lay in between. Germline V gene sequence: CDR1 SGHDT, CDR2 YYEEEE. The CDR3 DNA sequence: TGTGCCAGCAGCTTGAGGGGGGGAAGAAATTCACCCCTCCACTTT. It specifies CASSLRGGRNSPLHF.

At least ten counts were recorded for this clonotype. In DNA, the CDR3 is TGTGCCACCACGGACAATGAGCAGTTCTTC. This encodes CATTDNEQFF. V and J are TRBV24-1 and TRBJ2-1; D is unresolved. The CDR3 consists of 10 residues. V gave up 8 bases and J gave up 5 bases, with 3 bases separating them. The germline V gene has CDR1 KGHDR and CDR2 SFDVKD.

This clonotype was counted many times. The V call is TRBV5-6, the J call TRBJ2-5; TRBD2 aligns across 7 bases. CDR1 and CDR2 from the germline V gene are SGHDT and YYEEEE. This CDR3 comprises 13 residues. J gave up 5 bases and V 2 bases, and 3 bases lay outside the gene matches. The CDR3 protein is CASSLAGRETQYF. The CDR3 DNA is TGTGCCAGCAGCTTAGCGGGGAGGGAGACCCAGTACTTC.

The table lists this clonotype with a few counts. The chain uses TRBV4-2 and TRBJ2-5; TRBD1 or TRBD2 may be the D gene (5 bases each). The CDR3 extends over 15 amino acids. Germline assignment: CDR1 LGHNA and CDR2 YNFKEQ. V dropped 2 bases and J dropped 2 bases, with 12 bases sitting between them. The CDR3 loop is CASSQSGLQQETQYF. CDR3 nucleotides: TGTGCCAGCAGCCAATCGGGGCTCCAACAAGAGACCCAGTACTTC.

This clonotype was recorded many times. The chain recombines TRBV10-3 with TRBJ1-3; no reliable D call. Germline CDR1 and CDR2: ENHRY and SYGVKD. The CDR3 is made up of 15 amino acids. Trimming cost V 3 bases and J 0 bases, with 9 bases left between them. For the CDR3, the DNA is TGTGCCATCAGTGACGTCGGCAGCTCTGGAAACACCATATATTTT. This sequence encodes CAISDVGSSGNTIYF.

V and J are TRBV20-1 and TRBJ1-2, with no clear D. Trimming removed 6 bases at V and 6 bases at J, with 11 bases between. CDR3 size: 11 residues. The germline gives CDR1 DFQATT, CDR2 SNEGSKA (reference sequence). The CDR3 is CSAEAPNGYTF. The CDR3 DNA reads TGCAGTGCGGAGGCCCCCAATGGCTACACCTTC.

The table lists this clonotype with many counts. The chain employs TRBV27 and TRBJ2-2, with D perhaps TRBD1 (5 bases). Germline CDR1 is MNHEY and CDR2 is SMNVEV (reference sequence). The CDR3 length is 15 residues. V dropped 3 bases and J dropped 0 bases, with 8 bases sitting between them. CDR3: CASSLWGTNTGELFF. CDR3 bases: TGTGCCAGCAGTTTGTGGGGCACGAACACCGGGGAGCTGTTTTTT.

The rearrangement joins TRBV6-5 to TRBJ1-1, with D perhaps matching TRBD1 (5 bases). With 6 bases removed from V and 3 bases from J, the gap between germline ends came to 14 bases. Germline V gives CDR1 MNHEY, CDR2 SVGAGI. The CDR3 spans 14 residues. The CDR3 sequence is CASSSRRGDTEAFF. The CDR3 DNA sequence: TGTGCCAGCAGCTCGCGGAGGGGCGACACTGAAGCTTTCTTT.

In its sample, this clonotype was seen once. The rearrangement links TRBV7-9 to TRBJ2-7; tentative D call: TRBD2 (6 bases). The CDR3 loop spans 13 amino acids. The ends were cut back, 7 bases at V and 1 base at J, with 11 bases in the middle. The germline gives CDR1 SEHNR, CDR2 FQNEAQ (reference sequence). The DNA for the CDR3 is TGTGCCAGCACCCAGGGACTTTCCTACGAGCAGTACTTC. This encodes CASTQGLSYEQYF.

This clonotype has only a few counts. This may be a read error: a much more frequent sequence differs by one nucleotide. J is TRBJ1-6 and V is TRBV5-5; D gene uncertain. V was cut by 4 bases and J by 9 bases, with 11 bases left in between. The V gene's germline CDR1 is SGHKS and CDR2 YYEKEE (reference sequence). The CDR3 sequence is 13 residues long. DNA of the CDR3: TGTGCCAGCAGCCCCCCCCGGGGTTCACCCCTCCACTTT. Its protein is CASSPPRGSPLHF.

About this clonotype itself: Given a much more abundant clone one base away, this may be a read error. The rearrangement uses TRBV6-5 and TRBJ2-1; TRBD2 aligns across 11 bases. The trim removed 7 bases at V and 8 bases at J, leaving 7 bases unmatched. This CDR3 is built from 14 residues. Germline lookup yields CDR1 MNHEY and CDR2 SVGAGI. The CDR3 bases are TGTGCCAGCAAACAGGGACTAGCGGTGGATGAGCAGTTCTTC. It yields the protein CASKQGLAVDEQFF.

This clonotype was counted between two and nine times. This may be a read error, as it is one base from a much larger clone. V usage is TRBV6-1 and J usage is TRBJ2-5, with 9 bases matching TRBD1. J gave up 5 bases and V 5 bases, and 3 bases lay outside the gene matches. The CDR3 totals 13 residues. CDR1 is MNHNS, CDR2 SASEGT, per germline. Written as DNA, the CDR3 is TGTGCCAGCAGTCACAGGGGGCCGGAGACCCAGTACTTC. Its translation: CASSHRGPETQYF.

This clonotype was seen more than once but under ten times. One base away lies a much larger clone, so this may be a sequencing read error. The chain has TRBV20-1 and TRBJ2-7, with 8 bases aligning to TRBD2. Germline V gene sequence: CDR1 DFQATT, CDR2 SNEGSKA (reference sequence). J was trimmed by 6 bases and V by 1 base; bases with no gene match: 8. This CDR3 has 14 residues. DNA of the CDR3: TGCAGTGCTAGAGGGGGACTAGGACGCGCCGAGCAGTACTTC. Its translation is CSARGGLGRAEQYF.

Remarks on this clonotype: The junction departs from the called germline gene at one end, perhaps through a read error. The chain recombines TRBV5-1 with TRBJ2-6; 12 positions agree with TRBD2. Germline lookup yields CDR1 SGHRS and CDR2 YFSETQ. The CDR3 length is 17 residues. The CDR3 sequence is CASSLGTSGTGANVPTF. The CDR3 nucleotides are TGCGCCAGCAGCTTGGGGACTAGCGGGACTGGGGCCAACGTCCCGACTTTC. The full variable domain, with the rest looked up from reference TRBV5-1 and TRBJ2-6, is KAGVTQTPRYLIKTRGQQVTLSCSPISGHRSVSWYQQTPGQGLQFLFEYFSETQRNKGNFPGRFSGRQFSNSRSEMNVSTLELGDSALYLCASSLGTSGTGANVPTFGAGSRLTVL.

V usage is TRBV20-1 and J usage is TRBJ1-6; D is possibly TRBD1 (6 bases). The CDR3 runs to 15 residues. V dropped 0 bases and J dropped 5 bases, with 11 bases sitting between them. The germline gives CDR1 DFQATT, CDR2 SNEGSKA (reference sequence). Here the CDR3 DNA reads TGCAGTGCTAGAGATCGGTCAGGGGATAATTCACCCCTCCACTTT. Residues: CSARDRSGDNSPLHF.

This clonotype was counted many times. This rearrangement joins TRBV20-1 to TRBJ2-1; tentative D call: TRBD2 (5 bases). Between the trimmed V and J ends, which lost 3 bases and 4 bases, there was a span of 16 bases. CDR1 is DFQATT, CDR2 SNEGSKA, per germline (reference sequence). This CDR3 region has 15 residues. The CDR3 DNA follows: TGCAGTGCTAGTAAAAGCGGTAGACAATACAATGAGCAGTTCTTC. Its translation is CSASKSGRQYNEQFF.

This clonotype was observed many times. The chain couples TRBV6-4 to TRBJ2-1; TRBD1 matches 7 bases. After removal of 7 bases from V and 6 bases from J, the junction contained 9 bases not matched to a gene. This CDR3 contains 14 residues. Per the germline V gene, CDR1 is MRHNA and CDR2 is SNTAGT. CDR3 DNA: TGTGCCAGCAAGACACAGCCAGGGGGCAATGAGCAGTTCTTC. Translating it yields CASKTQPGGNEQFF.

The chain links TRBV7-9 to TRBJ2-5, with D hard to call. Trimming took off 1 base at V and 4 bases at J, with 7 bases between the two ends. CDR3 length: 13 residues. Germline V gene sequence: CDR1 SEHNR, CDR2 FQNEAQ (reference sequence). This chain's CDR3 is CASSLVGTETQYF. The CDR3 DNA is TGTGCCAGCAGCTTAGTGGGAACAGAGACCCAGTACTTC.

This clonotype was recorded at least ten times. CDR3 DNA sequence: TGTGCCTGGAGTGTCGGCCCAAATCAGCCCCAGCATTTT. It yields the protein CAWSVGPNQPQHF. The chain uses TRBV30 and TRBJ1-5, with D uncertain. The CDR3 has 13 amino acids. V lost 0 bases and J 4 bases, leaving 7 bases between the germline ends. The germline CDR1 and CDR2 sequences are GTSNPN and SVGIG (reference sequence).

In this sample, this clonotype turned up a few times. A much larger clone is a single base away; this may be a read error. The chain couples TRBV20-1 to TRBJ2-7; 8 bases match TRBD2. The CDR3 contains 19 residues. The V and J ends lost 1 base and 2 bases, in that order; junction bases with no gene match: 19. Germline V CDR1 and CDR2: DFQATT, SNEGSKA (reference sequence). CDR3 sequence reads: CSARGMAGSALAEPYEQYF. DNA for the CDR3: TGCAGTGCTAGAGGGATGGCAGGGTCCGCACTAGCGGAGCCCTACGAGCAGTACTTC.

This clonotype has a count of ten or more. This sequence joins TRBV15 and TRBJ2-6; TRBD2 agrees at 7 bases. V dropped 0 bases and J dropped 3; count of bases not matched to a gene: 8. The CDR3 sequence is 18 residues long. Per the germline V gene, CDR1 is LNHNV and CDR2 is YYDKDF (reference sequence). The CDR3 here is CATSRDRPGGGGANVLTF. CDR3 DNA sequence: TGTGCCACCAGCAGAGATCGACCGGGGGGTGGTGGGGCCAACGTCCTGACTTTC.

This clonotype was counted between two and nine times. The rearrangement uses TRBV6-5 and TRBJ2-1, with TRBD1 matching 7 bases. There are 16 residues in the CDR3. Germline CDR1 is MNHEY and CDR2 is SVGAGI. V shed 5 bases and J 10 bases; nucleotides not matched to a gene: 17. This CDR3 reads CASSHPATGPHGEQFF. DNA of the CDR3: TGTGCCAGCAGTCACCCCGCGACAGGGCCACATGGGGAGCAGTTCTTC.

The table lists this clonotype with many counts. V and J are TRBV11-3 and TRBJ2-2; TRBD2 matches at 11 bases. V lost 2 bases and J lost 5; bases outside the gene matches: 4. Germline V CDR1 and CDR2: SGHNT, YENEEA. The length of the CDR3 is 16 residues. CDR3: CASSLSRTSGTGELFF. The DNA for the CDR3 is TGTGCCAGCAGCTTATCTAGGACTAGCGGGACCGGGGAGCTGTTTTTT.

As to this clonotype: A much larger clone lies one base from this, so it may be a read error. The chain has TRBV6-5 and TRBJ2-1, with 8 bases matching TRBD1. The V and J ends lost 4 bases and 6 bases, in that order; junction bases with no gene match: 8. The CDR3 covers 15 residues. The germline V gene has CDR1 MNHEY and CDR2 SVGAGI. Here the CDR3 reads CASSFLRQGSNEQFF. In DNA, the CDR3 is TGTGCCAGCAGTTTTCTCCGACAGGGGTCCAATGAGCAGTTCTTC.

This clonotype was counted at least ten times. The rearrangement uses TRBV6-6 and TRBJ2-7; the D gene is possibly TRBD1 (7 bases). Trimming cost V 4 bases and J 6 bases, with 13 bases left between them. The CDR3 length is 13 residues. CDR1 is MNHNY, CDR2 SVGAGI, per germline (reference sequence). The CDR3 region is CASSLFQGGEQYF. The CDR3, as DNA: TGTGCCAGCAGTTTATTCCAGGGGGGCGAGCAGTACTTC.

In this sample, this clonotype turned up many times. The CDR3 DNA follows: TGCGCCAGCAGCTTGGGGGGGAGGGAACAGCCCCAGCATTTT. Translated: CASSLGGREQPQHF. The chain carries TRBV5-1 and TRBJ1-5, with D possibly being TRBD1 (5 bases). V lost 0 bases and J lost 7, with 11 bases in between. In germline, CDR1 is SGHRS, CDR2 YFSETQ. CDR3 length equals 14 residues.

This clonotype was picked up many times. The chain joins TRBV4-2 to TRBJ2-1; 12 nucleotides line up with TRBD2. V gave up 3 bases and J gave up 5 bases; unmatched junction bases: 14. The V gene's germline CDR1 is LGHNA and CDR2 YNFKEQ. CDR3 length equals 19 residues. CDR3 sequence reads: CASSHNAGLAGKRNNEQFF. For the CDR3, the DNA is TGTGCCAGCAGCCATAACGCGGGACTAGCGGGCAAGAGAAACAATGAGCAGTTCTTC.

J is TRBJ1-6 and V is TRBV7-8; 9 bases align to TRBD1. This CDR3 is built from 15 residues. Germline lookup yields CDR1 SGHVS and CDR2 FQNEAQ. The ends lost 1 base at V and 7 bases at J; junction bases unmatched: 2. CDR3: CASSLEGTGNSPLHF. The CDR3 DNA reads as TGTGCCAGCAGCTTAGAAGGGACAGGGAATTCACCCCTCCACTTT. The full variable domain, with the rest looked up from reference TRBV7-8 and TRBJ1-6, is GAGVSQSPRYKVAKRGQDVALRCDPISGHVSLFWYQQALGQGPEFLTYFQNEAQLDKSGLPSDRFFAERPEGSVSTLKIQRTQQEDSAVYLCASSLEGTGNSPLHFGNGTRLTVT.

This clonotype was recorded at least ten times. The chain employs TRBV4-2 and TRBJ2-5, with a weak D call TRBD2 (5 bases). Germline V gene lookup returns CDR1 LGHNA and CDR2 YNFKEQ. The CDR3 runs to 12 residues. V shed 2 bases and J shed 5 bases, with 6 bases lying between them. The chain's CDR3 is CASSQLAETQYF. The CDR3, as DNA: TGTGCCAGCAGCCAATTAGCGGAGACCCAGTACTTC.

As to this clonotype: A much larger clone lies a single base off, so this may be a read error. The chain couples TRBV20-1 to TRBJ2-1; 7 bases fit TRBD2. From germline, CDR1 is DFQATT and CDR2 SNEGSKA (reference sequence). The CDR3 spans 14 residues. In DNA form, the CDR3 reads TGCAGTGCTAGAGGACTAGCAGACTACACTGAGCAGTTCTTC. Translation gives CSARGLADYTEQFF.